Shown below are 9 T cell receptor beta chains from a single sample sequenced in a study of T cell responses to AZD1222 COVID-19 vaccine. Clones were read by immunoSEQ multiplex PCR, and TCRdb kept only the in-frame ones, dropping some. The sample shows fewer than 140,000 clones, about 90% of them seen only once. The specimen was peripheral blood, collected 28 days after the second AZD1222 dose. Receptors were obtained from an adult who received the AZD1222 COVID-19 vaccine.

CDR3 sequence reads: CASSLVRAGGFSPLHF. As DNA, the CDR3 is TGTGCCAGCAGCTTAGTCCGCGCAGGGGGATTTTCACCCCTCCACTTT. The chain links TRBV11-2 to TRBJ1-6; TRBD1 matches at 7 bases. CDR1 SGHAT and CDR2 FQNNGV come from the germline V gene. With V trimmed by 1 base and J by 9 bases, 9 bases remained unmatched. This CDR3 has 16 residues.

J is TRBJ2-7 and V is TRBV5-1; 10 bases agree with TRBD2. V shed 4 bases, J shed 7 bases, and the junction held 14 bases outside the gene matches. The CDR3 is made up of 16 amino acids. Germline V gene lookup returns CDR1 SGHRS and CDR2 YFSETQ. In nucleotides, the CDR3 is TGCGCCAGCAGCATCCGGACCGTAGCGGGGGGACGTGAGCAGTACTTC. This translates into CASSIRTVAGGREQYF. The whole variable domain, filled in from reference TRBV5-1 and TRBJ2-7, reads KAGVTQTPRYLIKTRGQQVTLSCSPISGHRSVSWYQQTPGQGLQFLFEYFSETQRNKGNFPGRFSGRQFSNSRSEMNVSTLELGDSALYLCASSIRTVAGGREQYFGPGTRLTVT.

The chain recombines TRBV7-9 with TRBJ1-5; D gene ambiguous. V lost 3 bases, J lost 4 bases, and 4 bases lay in between. The CDR3 totals 12 residues. Germline V lookup: CDR1 SEHNR, CDR2 FQNEAQ (reference sequence). CDR3 nucleotide sequence: TGTGCCAGCAGCTTCAGTAATCAGCCCCAGCATTTT. Translating it yields CASSFSNQPQHF.

The chain has TRBV23-1 and TRBJ1-5, with 8 nucleotides matching TRBD1. TRBV23-1 is assigned to the ORF class and has an uncertain function. Germline trimming cut 3 bases from V and 0 bases from J; bases unmatched to any gene: 19. This CDR3 spans 21 amino acids. CDR3 loop: CASSHRRGEDRECNSNQPQHF. CDR3 nucleotides: TGCGCCAGCAGTCACCGGAGGGGAGAGGACAGGGAATGCAATAGCAATCAGCCCCAGCATTTT.

In its sample, this clone was seen once. The rearrangement joins TRBV6-2 or TRBV6-3 to TRBJ2-1; 12 bases map to TRBD2. The length of the CDR3 is 18 residues. Looked up from germline, CDR1 is MNHEY and CDR2 is SVGEGT. V shed 2 bases, J shed 2 bases, and the junction held 7 bases outside the gene matches. The CDR3 reads CASSYLLAGGLPYNEQFF. CDR3 nucleotides: TGTGCCAGCAGTTACCTACTAGCGGGGGGACTCCCCTACAATGAGCAGTTCTTC.

The genes are TRBV29-1 and TRBJ2-1, with D unclear. This CDR3 spans 10 amino acids. Germline CDR1 reads SQVTM; CDR2 reads ANQGSEA. Trimming cost V 3 bases and J 10 bases, with 7 bases left between them. In DNA, the CDR3 is TGCAGCGTTGATTCCGGGGAGCAGTTCTTC. This translates into CSVDSGEQFF.

The chain couples TRBV2 to TRBJ1-2, with 8 nucleotides matching TRBD1. With V trimmed by 8 bases and J by 0 bases, 11 bases remained unmatched. CDR1 is SNHLY, CDR2 FYNNEI, per germline. The CDR3 runs to 16 residues. The CDR3 DNA reads as TGTGCCAGCTTGGGGACAGGCAACCCCGCTAACTATGGCTACACCTTC. Amino acids: CASLGTGNPANYGYTF.

This CDR3 is CASSEGPGDEKLFF. The CDR3, as DNA: TGTGCCAGCAGTGAAGGTCCAGGAGATGAAAAACTGTTTTTT. The genes are TRBV6-1 and TRBJ1-4; D is undetermined. Looked up from germline, CDR1 is MNHNS and CDR2 is SASEGT. The CDR3 loop spans 14 amino acids. Trimming left V 1 base short and J 6 bases short, with 9 bases between.

The CDR3 here is CASSPGSRLTYEQYF. CDR3 in DNA: TGTGCCAGCTCACCAGGTTCCCGATTAACCTACGAGCAGTACTTC. The rearrangement links TRBV18 to TRBJ2-7; D unresolved. Between the trimmed V and J ends, which lost 2 bases and 2 bases, there was a span of 13 bases. The CDR3 is 15 residues long. The V gene's germline CDR1 is KGHSH and CDR2 LQKENI.